This T cell receptor (beta chain) stems from a study of control samples from healthy donors and cancer patients. The protocol was immunoSEQ multiplex PCR, while the TCRdb copy is restricted to in-frame clones and leaves out a portion. Of 95,000 to 100,000 clones listed, around nine tenths were seen once; the top ten hold over 6.5%. V lost 8 bases and J lost 4; bases outside the gene matches: 5. Germline CDR1 and CDR2: KGHDR and SFDVKD. This CDR3 has 13 residues. The clonotype comes from a man aged 30 to 45 in good health. This rearrangement joins TRBV24-1 to TRBJ2-5, with TRBD1 matching 8 bases. Sequences were obtained from blood. The CDR3 DNA is TGTGCCACCAAGGACAGGGCCCGAGAGACCCAGTACTTC. Residues: CATKDRARETQYF.